Below, one TCR beta chain is given with its context. The ends were cut back, 8 bases at V and 6 bases at J, with 13 bases in the middle. The CDR3 is 12 amino acids. Germline CDR1 is ENHRY and CDR2 is SYGVKD. This entry belongs to a study of blood T cell repertoires in COVID-19. Those enrolled, adults aged roughly 18 to 100 years, came from 20 to 25 US areas. Measured with immunoSEQ multiplex PCR; TCRdb has only the in-frame clones, and not every one. This sample has hundreds of thousands of clones, with approximately 83% found just once. The V and J genes are TRBV10-3 and TRBJ1-2; TRBD1 might be the D (5 bases). The sample comprised PBMCs or T cells enriched from blood (not recorded which). This TCR came from a man aged 30 to 39 who had recovered from COVID-19. CDR3 protein: CAIFGGFDGYTF. CDR3 DNA sequence: TGTGCCATCTTCGGGGGGTTCGATGGCTACACCTTC.